These 25 T cell receptor beta chains share one sample of origin, sequenced in a study of CD8 T cells in Susac syndrome. After extraction with the RNeasy kit, about 0.5 to 1 ug of the RNA was reverse transcribed using random hexamers. One entry per CDR3 protein results from TCRdb running MiXCR on the immunoSEQ multiplex PCR reads. The sample records more than 150,000 distinct CDR3 sequences, about 92% being singletons. The sequenced sample was CD4+ T cells from PBMCs. These receptors were taken from a human donor in good health.

This chain connects TRBV30 to TRBJ1-2; D may be TRBD1 (6 bases). Trimming removed 7 bases at V and 6 bases at J, with 18 bases between. There are 13 residues in the CDR3. Looked up from germline, CDR1 is GTSNPN and CDR2 is SVGIG (reference sequence). CDR3 residues: CASRRDNWDGYTF. The CDR3 DNA reads as TGTGCCTCCCGCCGGGACAACTGGGATGGCTACACCTTC.

The V call is TRBV30, the J call TRBJ2-1; D is perhaps TRBD2 (6 bases). The V gene's germline CDR1 is GTSNPN and CDR2 SVGIG (reference sequence). V gave up 2 bases and J gave up 0 bases, with 11 bases separating them. The CDR3 consists of 15 residues. The CDR3 region has the DNA TGTGCCTGGAGTCGCGCGGGAAGCTCCTACAATGAGCAGTTCTTC. Residues: CAWSRAGSSYNEQFF. Together with reference TRBV30 and TRBJ2-1, the CDR3 gives the full variable domain: SQTIHQWPATLVQPVGSPLSLECTVEGTSNPNLYWYRQAAGRGLQLLFYSVGIGQISSEVPQNLSASRPQDRQFILSSKKLLLSDSGFYLCAWSRAGSSYNEQFFGPGTRLTVL.

The chain has TRBV20-1 and TRBJ2-5; D not certain. CDR1 and CDR2 (germline): DFQATT, SNEGSKA (reference sequence). CDR3 length: 12 residues. V lost 1 base, J lost 5 bases, and 8 bases lay in between. Here the CDR3 reads CSARVEGETQYF. In nucleotides, the CDR3 is TGCAGTGCTAGAGTTGAAGGGGAGACCCAGTACTTC.

This clonotype appeared once. V is TRBV7-9 and J is TRBJ2-7; D is undetermined. Germline V gene sequence: CDR1 SEHNR, CDR2 FQNEAQ (reference sequence). This CDR3 is built from 13 residues. Trimming cost V 7 bases and J 1 base, with 11 bases left between them. DNA of the CDR3: TGTGCCAGCACCTCGTGGGGTTCCTACGAGCAGTACTTC. This codes for CASTSWGSYEQYF.

The V call is TRBV29-1, the J call TRBJ2-5, with D perhaps matching TRBD1 (6 bases). Per the germline V gene, CDR1 is SQVTM and CDR2 is ANQGSEA. The CDR3 extends over 13 amino acids. Trimming stripped 4 bases from V and 9 bases from J, with 18 bases between. The CDR3 loop reads CSVVLPPGVAQYF. CDR3 DNA: TGCAGCGTTGTTCTCCCCCCAGGGGTGGCCCAGTACTTC.

This clonotype was detected only a few times. V and J are TRBV13 and TRBJ2-3; a weak D match, TRBD2 (5 bases). Germline V gives CDR1 PRHDT, CDR2 FYEKMQ (reference sequence). The CDR3 loop spans 11 amino acids. The germline V and J ends were trimmed by 1 base and 10 bases, with 6 bases remaining between them. The CDR3 region has the DNA TGTGCCAGCAGCTTAGAGGGAGCGCAGTATTTT. Protein sequence: CASSLEGAQYF.

A single count supports this clonotype. The CDR3 reads CASSLEEGVPLNTGELFF. In nucleotides, the CDR3 is TGTGCCAGCAGCTTAGAAGAGGGGGTCCCTTTGAACACCGGGGAGCTGTTTTTT. The chain employs TRBV11-1 and TRBJ2-2, with D possibly matching TRBD1 (6 bases). The V gene's germline CDR1 is SGHAT and CDR2 FQDESV (reference sequence). CDR3 length equals 18 residues. Between the trimmed V and J ends, which lost 1 base and 1 base, there was a span of 16 bases.

This chain uses TRBV29-1 with TRBJ2-7; 7 nucleotides match TRBD1. V lost 7 bases, J lost 2 bases, and 14 bases stayed unmatched. The CDR3 extends over 15 amino acids. The V gene's germline CDR1 is SQVTM and CDR2 ANQGSEA. This CDR3 is CSALSPRTGTYEQYF. The CDR3 region has the DNA TGCAGCGCTCTCTCGCCCCGGACAGGAACCTACGAGCAGTACTTC.

The gene calls are TRBV29-1 and TRBJ2-1; D is unresolved. Germline CDR1 reads SQVTM; CDR2 reads ANQGSEA. CDR3 length equals 15 residues. The V end was cut by 1 base, the J end by 0 bases, with 10 bases between. The CDR3 DNA follows: TGCAGCGTTGAAGGCCGTCAGAGCTCCTACAATGAGCAGTTCTTC. This codes for CSVEGRQSSYNEQFF.

For the CDR3, the DNA is TGCAGTGCAAACTCCGGGTACCCCTACGAGCAGTACTTC. It yields the protein CSANSGYPYEQYF. This chain uses TRBV20-1 with TRBJ2-7, with D unclear. Looked up from germline, CDR1 is DFQATT and CDR2 is SNEGSKA (reference sequence). V shed 6 bases and J shed 2 bases, with 14 bases lying between them. The CDR3 extends over 13 amino acids.

The rearrangement joins TRBV20-1 to TRBJ2-7; D assignment may be TRBD1 or TRBD2 (5 bases each). This CDR3 spans 14 amino acids. Germline V gene lookup returns CDR1 DFQATT and CDR2 SNEGSKA (reference sequence). Deletions cut 5 bases from V and 3 bases from J, with 17 bases between. The chain's CDR3 is CSAGNRDGRYEQYF. CDR3 nucleotide sequence: TGCAGTGCTGGAAACCGGGACGGACGCTACGAGCAGTACTTC.

The chain has TRBV20-1 and TRBJ2-4, with D hard to call. V was pared by 2 bases and J by 3 bases, with 11 bases between. This CDR3 has 14 residues. Germline CDR1 reads DFQATT; CDR2 reads SNEGSKA (reference sequence). The CDR3 DNA sequence: TGCAGTGCTAGAAAAGGGTTCGGCAAAAACATTCAGTACTTC. Its protein product is CSARKGFGKNIQYF.

This chain connects TRBV7-2 to TRBJ1-1, with TRBD1 as a possible D gene (5 bases). Per germline, CDR1 SGHTA and CDR2 FQGNSA. This CDR3 comprises 13 residues. Deletions cut 4 bases from V and 13 bases from J, with 19 bases between. The CDR3, as DNA: TGTGCCAGCAGCTCAGGGCTTCCGGAGTCGGGTTTCTTT. It codes for CASSSGLPESGFF.

The rearrangement links TRBV18 to TRBJ2-5; D ambiguous. The CDR3 contains 13 residues. The V gene's germline CDR1 is KGHSH and CDR2 LQKENI. Trimming removed 6 bases from V and 5 bases from J, with 13 bases in between. The CDR3 nucleotides are TGTGCCAGCTCTAAACCAGGCCGGGAGACCCAGTACTTC. This sequence encodes CASSKPGRETQYF.

The V call is TRBV5-1, the J call TRBJ2-7; 9 bases fit TRBD2. This CDR3 is 15 amino acids long. V lost 1 base, J lost 2 bases, and 4 bases stayed unmatched. Germline values: CDR1 SGHRS, CDR2 YFSETQ. As DNA, the CDR3 is TGCGCCAGCAGCTTGTCGAGCGGGGGGACCTACGAGCAGTACTTC. It translates to CASSLSSGGTYEQYF.

V gene TRBV19 combines with J gene TRBJ1-5, with D possibly TRBD1 on 5 matching bases. V was shortened by 4 bases and J by 5 bases, with 9 bases between the two germline ends. Per germline, CDR1 LNHDA and CDR2 SQIVND (reference sequence). The CDR3 is made up of 13 amino acids. CDR3 sequence: CASSKGRDQPQHF. In DNA, the CDR3 is TGTGCCAGTAGTAAGGGGCGGGATCAGCCCCAGCATTTT.

This rearrangement joins TRBV10-3 to TRBJ1-5; D ambiguous. The CDR3 has 14 residues. CDR1 ENHRY and CDR2 SYGVKD come from the germline V gene. Trimming pared 4 bases from V and 1 base from J, leaving 8 bases between. The CDR3 spells CAISGNPSNQPQHF. CDR3 DNA: TGTGCCATCAGTGGCAATCCCAGCAATCAGCCCCAGCATTTT.

The CDR3 bases are TGTGCCAGCAGAAAGGGCAGGTTTTTTCCTGGCTACACCTTC. It translates to CASRKGRFFPGYTF. The V call is TRBV6-5, the J call TRBJ1-2; D not certain. This CDR3 spans 14 amino acids. V was cut by 6 bases and J by 7 bases, with 18 bases left in between. Per the germline V gene, CDR1 is MNHEY and CDR2 is SVGAGI.

The chain uses TRBV12-3 or TRBV12-4 and TRBJ2-3; 8 nucleotides agree with TRBD2. There are 14 residues in the CDR3. V was clipped by 6 bases and J by 5 bases; unmatched bases: 7. The CDR3 coding sequence is TGTGCCAGCAGCACCGGGAGGGGCGGAGATACGCAGTATTTT. It encodes CASSTGRGGDTQYF.

J is TRBJ2-3 and V is TRBV29-1, with 10 bases identical to TRBD1. CDR1 is SQVTM and CDR2 is ANQGSEA in the germline V gene. CDR3 length: 14 residues. Germline trimming cut 4 bases from V and 5 bases from J; bases unmatched to any gene: 6. CDR3 protein: CSVAGTGAVDTQYF. As DNA, the CDR3 is TGCAGCGTTGCGGGGACAGGGGCGGTAGATACGCAGTATTTT.

DNA for the CDR3: TGTGCCAGCGATGGGGCCAACGTCCTGACTTTC. Residues: CASDGANVLTF. The chain has TRBV2 and TRBJ2-6; no reliable D call. The CDR3 loop spans 11 amino acids. V lost 8 bases to trimming and J lost 3 bases, with 2 bases between them. Germline V gives CDR1 SNHLY, CDR2 FYNNEI.

This clonotype was seen more than once but under ten times. This chain joins TRBV29-1 and TRBJ2-7; possibly TRBD2 for D (6 bases). V was pared by 6 bases and J by 5 bases, with 20 bases between. This CDR3 contains 14 residues. CDR1 SQVTM and CDR2 ANQGSEA come from the germline V gene. The CDR3 is CSVDDPWGRNEQYF. For the CDR3, the DNA is TGCAGCGTGGACGACCCATGGGGGAGGAACGAGCAGTACTTC.

The chain couples TRBV30 to TRBJ2-3, with TRBD2 matching 9 bases. This CDR3 is built from 15 residues. CDR1 GTSNPN and CDR2 SVGIG come from the germline V gene (reference sequence). V trimming: 4 bases; J trimming: 5 bases; junction bases outside the gene matches: 10. CDR3 residues: CAWTRGGASGDTQYF. The DNA of the CDR3 is TGTGCCTGGACTCGCGGGGGGGCGAGTGGAGATACGCAGTATTTT.

J is TRBJ2-7 and V is TRBV3-1; D gene unclear. V was trimmed by 0 bases and J by 0 bases, leaving 12 bases between them. CDR3 length equals 16 residues. Germline assignment: CDR1 LGHDT and CDR2 YNNKEL (reference sequence). CDR3 bases: TGTGCCAGCAGCCAAGATGGGCGCAGGAGCTCCTACGAGCAGTACTTC. It yields the protein CASSQDGRRSSYEQYF.

V gene TRBV7-6 combines with J gene TRBJ2-1; D might be TRBD1 (6 bases). Germline CDR1 reads SGHVS; CDR2 reads FNYEAQ. The CDR3 extends over 13 amino acids. With 5 bases removed from V and 7 bases from J, the gap between germline ends came to 12 bases. The CDR3 loop is CASSTTQGNEQFF. In DNA, the CDR3 is TGTGCCAGCAGCACGACCCAGGGGAATGAGCAGTTCTTC.